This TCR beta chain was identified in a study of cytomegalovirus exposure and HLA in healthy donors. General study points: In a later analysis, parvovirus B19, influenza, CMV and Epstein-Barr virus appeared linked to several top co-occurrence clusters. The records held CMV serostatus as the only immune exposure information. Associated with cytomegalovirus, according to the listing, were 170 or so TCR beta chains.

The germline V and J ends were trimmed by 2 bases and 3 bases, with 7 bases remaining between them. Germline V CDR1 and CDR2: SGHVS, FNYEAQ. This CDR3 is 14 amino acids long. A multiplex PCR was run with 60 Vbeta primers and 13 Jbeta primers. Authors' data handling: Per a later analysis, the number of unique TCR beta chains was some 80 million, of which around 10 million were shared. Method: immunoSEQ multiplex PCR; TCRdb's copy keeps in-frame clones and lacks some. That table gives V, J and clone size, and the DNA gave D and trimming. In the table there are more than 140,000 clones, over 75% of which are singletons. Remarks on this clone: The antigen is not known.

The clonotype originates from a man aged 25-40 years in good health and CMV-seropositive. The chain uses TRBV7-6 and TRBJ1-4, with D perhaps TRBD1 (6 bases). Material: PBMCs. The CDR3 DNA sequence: TGTGCCAGCAGCTTAAACAGGGCTAATGAAAAACTGTTTTTT. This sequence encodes CASSLNRANEKLFF.